The 19 T cell receptor beta chains listed next were all sequenced from one sample in a study of neurological immune-mediated disorders. TCRdb reprocessed the 5' RACE reads with MiXCR, giving one entry per CDR3 protein. This repertoire shows 64,000 or so distinct CDR3 sequences, 10% found once; its top ten account for about 9.6%. Sample time point: longitudinal time-point 1 (baseline). Material: PBMCs. The source of these receptors is a man aged 25 to 40 in good health.

At least ten counts were recorded for this clonotype. The chain carries TRBV7-2 and TRBJ1-2; tentative D call: TRBD1 (5 bases). This CDR3 is 13 amino acids long. V shed 1 base and J shed 6 bases, with 9 bases lying between them. From germline, CDR1 is SGHTA and CDR2 FQGNSA. The DNA of the CDR3 is TGTGCCAGCAGCTTAGGACAGAACAATGGCTACACCTTC. This translates into CASSLGQNNGYTF.

This clonotype was detected ten times or more. This rearrangement joins TRBV6-2 or TRBV6-3 to TRBJ1-2; D not certain. CDR1 MNHEY and CDR2 SVGEGT come from the germline V gene. This CDR3 spans 13 amino acids. Trimming took off 0 bases at V and 7 bases at J, with 9 bases between the two ends. Here the CDR3 reads CASSYSSRSGYTF. CDR3 nucleotide sequence: TGTGCCAGCAGTTACTCGTCGAGAAGTGGCTACACCTTC.

This clonotype was seen repeatedly, ten times or more. The rearrangement links TRBV12-3 or TRBV12-4 to TRBJ2-2; D may match TRBD1 or TRBD2 (5 bases each). This CDR3 comprises 14 residues. V was clipped by 6 bases and J by 3 bases, with 11 bases between them. The CDR3 spells CASSSGRDTGELFF. CDR3 nucleotides: TGTGCCAGCAGCTCGGGGCGCGACACCGGGGAGCTGTTTTTT.

The V and J genes are TRBV5-6 and TRBJ2-7; D is possibly TRBD1 (6 bases). Germline V lookup: CDR1 SGHDT, CDR2 YYEEEE. V lost 2 bases and J 5 bases, leaving 20 bases between the germline ends. This CDR3 spans 16 amino acids. Here the CDR3 reads CASSFLLLGTLNEQYF. The DNA for the CDR3 is TGTGCCAGCAGCTTCCTCCTCTTGGGGACATTAAACGAGCAGTACTTC.

The rearrangement joins TRBV6-5 to TRBJ2-7, with D perhaps assigned TRBD1 or TRBD2 (6 bases each). Per the germline V gene, CDR1 is MNHEY and CDR2 is SVGAGI. Trimming left V 3 bases short and J 2 bases short, with 14 bases between. The CDR3 has 15 amino acids. This chain's CDR3 is CASSYAGGGTYEQYF. The CDR3 DNA reads TGTGCCAGCAGTTATGCCGGGGGCGGGACCTACGAGCAGTACTTC.

This clonotype has a count of ten or more. The V and J genes are TRBV11-2 and TRBJ2-7; 8 bases are a match to TRBD1. The ends lost 1 base at V and 0 bases at J; junction bases unmatched: 8. In germline, CDR1 is SGHAT, CDR2 FQNNGV. The CDR3 is 17 residues long. The CDR3 bases are TGTGCCAGCAGCTTAGGCCCGGGACAGGCGTTCTCCTACGAGCAGTACTTC. It yields the protein CASSLGPGQAFSYEQYF. Filled out from reference TRBV11-2 and TRBJ2-7, the complete variable domain reads EAGVAQSPRYKIIEKRQSVAFWCNPISGHATLYWYQQILGQGPKLLIQFQNNGVVDDSQLPKDRFSAERLKGVDSTLKIQPAKLEDSAVYLCASSLGPGQAFSYEQYFGPGTRLTVT.

V gene TRBV5-1 combines with J gene TRBJ1-4; D is perhaps TRBD1 (6 bases). The CDR3 covers 15 residues. Germline V gene data show CDR1 as SGHRS and CDR2 as YFSETQ. The V end lost 4 bases, the J end lost 8 bases, and 18 bases lay between the germline ends. CDR3 nucleotide sequence: TGCGCCAGCAGCGCCCAAGGGGGGAATTTAGAAAAACTGTTTTTT. Protein: CASSAQGGNLEKLFF. The full variable domain, completed using reference TRBV5-1 and TRBJ1-4, is KAGVTQTPRYLIKTRGQQVTLSCSPISGHRSVSWYQQTPGQGLQFLFEYFSETQRNKGNFPGRFSGRQFSNSRSEMNVSTLELGDSALYLCASSAQGGNLEKLFFGSGTQLSVL.

This clonotype came up many times. The rearrangement joins TRBV7-8 to TRBJ2-2, with D possibly being TRBD1 (5 bases). Germline V CDR1 and CDR2: SGHVS, FQNEAQ. The CDR3 runs to 15 residues. V was shortened by 2 bases and J by 1 base, with 8 bases between the two germline ends. The CDR3 region is CASSLRGGNTGELFF. For the CDR3, the DNA is TGTGCCAGCAGCTTAAGGGGCGGGAACACCGGGGAGCTGTTTTTT.

This clonotype was counted many times. The gene calls are TRBV7-2 and TRBJ2-1, with D unclear. The V end was cut by 1 base, the J end by 4 bases, with 8 bases between. Germline V gene lookup returns CDR1 SGHTA and CDR2 FQGNSA. The CDR3 runs 14 residues. In nucleotides, the CDR3 is TGTGCCAGCAGCTTAGGACACACTTACAATGAGCAGTTCTTC. Translated, it gives CASSLGHTYNEQFF.

This clonotype came up many times. This chain connects TRBV28 to TRBJ2-4, with 10 positions matching TRBD1. This CDR3 has 15 residues. The germline gives CDR1 MDHEN, CDR2 SYDVKM. The trim removed 3 bases at V and 5 bases at J, leaving 4 bases unmatched. CDR3 sequence reads: CASSFLGQGENIQYF. CDR3 in DNA: TGTGCCAGCAGTTTTCTAGGACAGGGGGAAAACATTCAGTACTTC.

This clonotype ranks as medium-sized (0.01 to 0.1%). The chain combines TRBV6-2 or TRBV6-3 with TRBJ2-5; D gene ambiguous. This CDR3 has 12 amino acids. The V end lost 7 bases, the J end lost 3 bases, and 9 bases lay between the germline ends. Germline values: CDR1 MNHEY, CDR2 SVGEGT. CDR3 bases: TGTGCCAGCATGTACCCAGAAGAGACCCAGTACTTC. Translation gives CASMYPEETQYF.

This clonotype was seen ten or more times. This CDR3 is CASCIQENTEAFF. The CDR3 nucleotides read TGTGCCAGCTGCATCCAGGAGAACACTGAAGCTTTCTTT. The J gene is TRBJ1-1, the V gene TRBV18; D call uncertain. The CDR3 is 13 residues long. Per the germline V gene, CDR1 is KGHSH and CDR2 is LQKENI. V lost 7 bases, J lost 1 base, and 10 bases lay in between.

The chain links TRBV18 to TRBJ2-1, with 11 nucleotides matching TRBD2. V shed 4 bases, J shed 3 bases, and the junction held 5 bases outside the gene matches. This CDR3 is 16 amino acids long. Germline lookup yields CDR1 KGHSH and CDR2 LQKENI. CDR3 DNA sequence: TGTGCCAGCTCACTACTAGGGACTAGCGGCTACAATGAGCAGTTCTTC. This sequence encodes CASSLLGTSGYNEQFF. The full variable domain, its missing parts supplied by reference TRBV18 and TRBJ2-1, is NAGVMQNPRHLVRRRGQEARLRCSPMKGHSHVYWYRQLPEEGLKFMVYLQKENIIDESGMPKERFSAEFPKEGPSILRIQQVVRGDSAAYFCASSLLGTSGYNEQFFGPGTRLTVL.

This clonotype was detected ten times or more. V gene TRBV5-1 combines with J gene TRBJ1-5; D is possibly TRBD1 (5 bases). V dropped 2 bases and J dropped 1 base, with 10 bases sitting between them. Germline V lookup: CDR1 SGHRS, CDR2 YFSETQ. The CDR3 spans 15 residues. CDR3 bases: TGCGCCAGCAGCTTAGAGGGGTTAAGCAATCAGCCCCAGCATTTT. Protein sequence: CASSLEGLSNQPQHF.

V usage is TRBV5-1 and J usage is TRBJ2-7; TRBD1 matches at 11 bases. The CDR3 sequence is 15 residues long. Trimming took 5 bases from V and 2 from J; bases not matched to a gene: 6. Germline V gene sequence: CDR1 SGHRS, CDR2 YFSETQ. In DNA form, the CDR3 reads TGCGCCAGCAGTCCGGGGACAGGGGGGACCTACGAGCAGTACTTC. Translated, it gives CASSPGTGGTYEQYF.

This clonotype was seen ten or more times. This chain uses TRBV29-1 with TRBJ1-1, with D unclear. Germline values: CDR1 SQVTM, CDR2 ANQGSEA. V lost 3 bases to trimming and J lost 11 bases, with 16 bases between them. CDR3 length: 12 residues. The CDR3 reads CSVESGPGVAFF. The CDR3 DNA sequence: TGCAGCGTTGAGTCCGGACCCGGTGTTGCTTTCTTT.

The chain joins TRBV7-2 to TRBJ2-1, with TRBD2 matching over 12 bases. This CDR3 has 17 residues. Germline CDR1 reads SGHTA; CDR2 reads FQGNSA. Unmatched junction bases numbered 9, after V lost 5 bases and J lost 4 bases. The CDR3 nucleotides are TGTGCCAGCAGCCTCGGGACTAGCGGGTTGGGGTACAATGAGCAGTTCTTC. The encoded protein is CASSLGTSGLGYNEQFF.

This clonotype was picked up many times. This chain joins TRBV20-1 and TRBJ2-1; 9 positions match TRBD2. Germline CDR1 DFQATT, CDR2 SNEGSKA (reference sequence). The CDR3 loop spans 15 amino acids. The V segment lost 4 bases and the J segment 0 bases; nucleotides outside the gene matches: 4. CDR3 loop: CSAISGSLSYNEQFF. The CDR3 DNA reads TGCAGTGCTATTAGCGGGAGCCTCTCCTACAATGAGCAGTTCTTC.

There are many counts of this clonotype. The rearrangement uses TRBV6-1 and TRBJ2-7; TRBD2 agrees at 12 bases. CDR3 size: 14 residues. Trimming cost V 6 bases and J 3 bases; bases outside gene matches: 3. CDR1 and CDR2 from the germline V gene are MNHNS and SASEGT. CDR3: CASRGLAGLYEQYF. The CDR3 nucleotides are TGTGCCAGCAGGGGACTAGCGGGCCTCTACGAGCAGTACTTC.